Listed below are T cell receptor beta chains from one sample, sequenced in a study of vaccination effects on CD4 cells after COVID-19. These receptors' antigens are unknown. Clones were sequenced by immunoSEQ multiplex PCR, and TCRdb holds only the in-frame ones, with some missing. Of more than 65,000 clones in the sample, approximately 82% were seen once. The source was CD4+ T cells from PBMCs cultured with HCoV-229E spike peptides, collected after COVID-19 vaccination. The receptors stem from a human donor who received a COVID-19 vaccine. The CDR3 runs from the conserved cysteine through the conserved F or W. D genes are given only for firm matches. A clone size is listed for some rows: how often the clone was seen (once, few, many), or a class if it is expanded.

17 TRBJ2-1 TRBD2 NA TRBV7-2 TGTGCCAGCAGCCCGCCCGGGGGGACTCCGGATGGCAATGAGCAGTTCTTC CASSPPGGTPDGNEQFF
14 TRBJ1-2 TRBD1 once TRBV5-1 TGCGCCAGCAGCCCGCAGGGGGCTAACTATGGCTACACCTTC CASSPQGANYGYTF
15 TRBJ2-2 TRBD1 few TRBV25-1 TGTGCCAGCAGGCCGGGACAGGGGAACACCGGGGAGCTGTTTTTT CASRPGQGNTGELFF
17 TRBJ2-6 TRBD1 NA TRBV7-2 TGTGCCAGCAGCAGGGACAGGATGACATCTGGGGCCAACGTCCTGACTTTC CASSRDRMTSGANVLTF
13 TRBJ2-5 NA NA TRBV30 TGTGCCTGGAGTCTTGGATGGGAGGAGACCCAGTACTTC CAWSLGWEETQYF
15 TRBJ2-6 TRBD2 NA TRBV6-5 TGTGCCAGCTCCCTCGGGGGGGCCGGGGCCAACGTCCTGACTTTC CASSLGGAGANVLTF
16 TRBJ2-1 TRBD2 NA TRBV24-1 TGTGCCACCAGTGATGCGCGGGGGAGCTCCTACAATGAGCAGTTCTTC CATSDARGSSYNEQFF
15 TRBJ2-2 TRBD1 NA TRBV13 TGTGCCAGCAGCTTAGGACAGGGGGCTACCGGGGAGCTGTTTTTT CASSLGQGATGELFF
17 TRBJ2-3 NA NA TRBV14 TGTGCCAGCAGCCAATCGAGGACCGTTATATTGTATGGTACGCAGTATTTT CASSQSRTVILYGTQYF
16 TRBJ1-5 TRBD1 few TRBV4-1 TGCGCCAGCAGCCAAACAGGGGTTGTAGGCAATCAGCCCCAGCATTTT CASSQTGVVGNQPQHF
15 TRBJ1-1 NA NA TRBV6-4 TGTGCCAGCAGTGAGTCCGGCTCGGGGGGGACTGAAGCTTTCTTT CASSESGSGGTEAFF
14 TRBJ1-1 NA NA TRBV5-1 TGCGCCAGCAGCCCCGAGCGGGGCAGCACTGAAGCTTTCTTT CASSPERGSTEAFF
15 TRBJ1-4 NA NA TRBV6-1 TGTGCCAGCAGTGAGACGACACTTAGAAAGCGAAAACTGTTTTTT CASSETTLRKRKLFF
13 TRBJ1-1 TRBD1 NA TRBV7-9 TGTGCCAGCAGCTGGACAGGGGACACTGAAGCTTTCTTT CASSWTGDTEAFF
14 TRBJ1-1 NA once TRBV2 TGTGCCAGCAGTCCGAGGGCGCAAGGCACTGAAGCTTTCTTT CASSPRAQGTEAFF
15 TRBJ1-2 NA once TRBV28 TGTGCCAGCAGTTTTACGATGGGGCGCTTTTATGGCTACACCTTC CASSFTMGRFYGYTF
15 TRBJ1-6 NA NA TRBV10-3 TGTGCCATCAGTGAGAAAAGCGTGTATAATTCACCCCTCCACTTT CAISEKSVYNSPLHF
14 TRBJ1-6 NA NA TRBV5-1 TGCGCCAGCAGCTTGGGTATCGAAAATTCACCCCTCCACTTT CASSLGIENSPLHF
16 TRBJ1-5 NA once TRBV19 TGTGCCAGTATGTGGGGGGCAGGGAGGGCTAATCAGCCCCAGCATTTT CASMWGAGRANQPQHF
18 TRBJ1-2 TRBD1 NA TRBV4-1 TGCGCCAGCAGCCAAAAAGGGGGCCTGGGGACCGACACCTATGGCTACACCTTC CASSQKGGLGTDTYGYTF
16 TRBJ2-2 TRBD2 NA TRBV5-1 TGCGCCAGCAGCTTGGCCAGCGGGGTGAACACCGGGGAGCTGTTTTTT CASSLASGVNTGELFF
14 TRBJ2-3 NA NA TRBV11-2 TGTGCCAGCAGCTTAAGGCGGAGCACAGATACGCAGTATTTT CASSLRRSTDTQYF
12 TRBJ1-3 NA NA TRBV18 TGTGCCAGCTCACCGGAGGGAAACACCATATATTTT CASSPEGNTIYF
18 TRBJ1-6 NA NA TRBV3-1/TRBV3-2 TGTGCCAGCAGCCTATTGCAGGGGAAGCCCAACAATAATTCACCCCTCCACTTT CASSLLQGKPNNNSPLHF
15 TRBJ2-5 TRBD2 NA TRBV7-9 TGTGCCAGCAGCGTAACTAGCGGGGGACGAGAGACCCAGTACTTC CASSVTSGGRETQYF
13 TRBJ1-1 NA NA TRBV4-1 TGCGCCAGCAGCCAAGTAGGCAATTTGGGAGCTTTCTTT CASSQVGNLGAFF
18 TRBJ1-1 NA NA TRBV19 TGTGCCAGTAGTATGATTCTTGGGGCAGGGGTTCCCCGGTCTGAAGCTTTCTTT CASSMILGAGVPRSEAFF
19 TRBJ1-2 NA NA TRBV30 TGTGCCTGGACCCCCTCCAGGGCTTCCTTTCCTATCACTAACTATGGCTACACCTTC CAWTPSRASFPITNYGYTF
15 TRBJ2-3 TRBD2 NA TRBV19 TGTGCCAGCAGCATCGCTAGCGGGGTCACAGATACGCAGTATTTT CASSIASGVTDTQYF
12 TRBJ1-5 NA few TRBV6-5 TGTGCCAGCGGTACAGGGCGGGAGCCCCAGCATTTT CASGTGREPQHF
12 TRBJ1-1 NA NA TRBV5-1 TGCGCCACCCAAGACCCTGGCACTGAAGCTTTCTTT CATQDPGTEAFF
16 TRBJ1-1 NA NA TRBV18 TGTGCCAGCTCACCAAGTTGGGGGGGGATGAACACTGAAGCTTTCTTT CASSPSWGGMNTEAFF
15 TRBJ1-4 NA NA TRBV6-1 TGTGCCAGCAGTGAAGGATTCGGGTCGGGGGAAAAACTGTTTTTT CASSEGFGSGEKLFF
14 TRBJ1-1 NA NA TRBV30 TGTGCCTGGAGTATCCAACGAGGGGACACTGAAGCTTTCTTT CAWSIQRGDTEAFF
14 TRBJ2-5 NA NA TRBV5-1 TGCGCCAGCAGCTTCTCATCGCCCCCCGAGACCCAGTACTTC CASSFSSPPETQYF
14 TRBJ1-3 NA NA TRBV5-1 TGCGCCAGCAGCTTGGGGATTTCTGGAAACACCATATATTTT CASSLGISGNTIYF
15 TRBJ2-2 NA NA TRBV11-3 TGTGCCAGCAGAAGATCAAACGGGGCCACCGGGGAGCTGTTTTTT CASRRSNGATGELFF
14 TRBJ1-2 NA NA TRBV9 TGTGCCAGCAGCGTAGTGGACAGCCCATATGGCTACACCTTC CASSVVDSPYGYTF
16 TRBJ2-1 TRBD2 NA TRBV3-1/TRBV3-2 TGTGCCAGCAGCCCCACTAGCGGGGGATTCTACAATGAGCAGTTCTTC CASSPTSGGFYNEQFF
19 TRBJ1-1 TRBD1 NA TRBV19 TGTGCCAGTAGTATGGTTCGTGGGACAAAATACAGGGGCGAGTCAATGGCTTTCTTT CASSMVRGTKYRGESMAFF
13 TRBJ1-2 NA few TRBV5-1 TGCGCCAGCAGCTTGGGGGCTGAGTATGGCTACACCTTC CASSLGAEYGYTF
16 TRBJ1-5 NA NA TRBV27 TGTGCCAGCAGCAGTCTTTGGGGTTCATACAATCAGCCCCAGCATTTT CASSSLWGSYNQPQHF
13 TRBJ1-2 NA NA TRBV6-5 TGTGCCAGCAGAGCCGGACTAAACTATGGCTACACCTTC CASRAGLNYGYTF
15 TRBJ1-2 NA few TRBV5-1 TGCGCCAGCAGCTACTCCTATGGAAATGAGAATGGCTACACCTTC CASSYSYGNENGYTF
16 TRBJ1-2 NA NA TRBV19 TGTGCCAGTAGATGGGGCAGGACCACGTCGGGGTATGGCTACACCTTC CASRWGRTTSGYGYTF
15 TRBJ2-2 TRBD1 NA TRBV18 TGTGCCAGCTCACCTTTCGGACAGGGGGCCGGGGAGCTGTTTTTT CASSPFGQGAGELFF
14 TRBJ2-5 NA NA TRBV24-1 TGTGCCCCTCACACAATGGGCAACCAAGAGACCCAGTACTTC CAPHTMGNQETQYF
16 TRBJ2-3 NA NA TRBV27 TGTGCCAGCAGTTTAGGGCTTAGACAGACCACAGATACGCAGTATTTT CASSLGLRQTTDTQYF
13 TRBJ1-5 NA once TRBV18 TGTGCCAGCTCAACGGACCTCCAACAGCCCCAGCATTTT CASSTDLQQPQHF
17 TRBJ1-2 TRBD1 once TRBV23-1 TGCGCCAGCAGCCCTTTAGTCCAGGACAGGAGCCTAGGGCACTACACCTTC CASSPLVQDRSLGHYTF
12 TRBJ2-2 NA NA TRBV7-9 TGTGCCAGCAGCCCCTCGCTCGGGGAGCTGTTTTTT CASSPSLGELFF
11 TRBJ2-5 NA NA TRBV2 TGTGCCAGCAGGCAGGGGGAGACCCAGTACTTC CASRQGETQYF
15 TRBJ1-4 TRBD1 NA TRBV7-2 TGTGCCAGCAGCGGACAGGGGGGCCTTAATGAAAAACTGTTTTTT CASSGQGGLNEKLFF
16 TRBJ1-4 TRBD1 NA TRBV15 TGTGCCACCAGCAGAGATCAGGGACAGCGAAATGAAAAACTGTTTTTT CATSRDQGQRNEKLFF
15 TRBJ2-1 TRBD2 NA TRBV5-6 TGTGCCAGCAGCAAGACTAGCGGGGGGTACGATGAGCAGTTCTTC CASSKTSGGYDEQFF
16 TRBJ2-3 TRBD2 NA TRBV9 TGTGCCAGCAGCCGGTTACTAGCGGGGGGGCCAGATACGCAGTATTTT CASSRLLAGGPDTQYF
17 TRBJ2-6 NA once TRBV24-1 TGTGCCACCAGTGATTATAACAGACTCTCTGGGGCCAACGTCCTGACTTTC CATSDYNRLSGANVLTF